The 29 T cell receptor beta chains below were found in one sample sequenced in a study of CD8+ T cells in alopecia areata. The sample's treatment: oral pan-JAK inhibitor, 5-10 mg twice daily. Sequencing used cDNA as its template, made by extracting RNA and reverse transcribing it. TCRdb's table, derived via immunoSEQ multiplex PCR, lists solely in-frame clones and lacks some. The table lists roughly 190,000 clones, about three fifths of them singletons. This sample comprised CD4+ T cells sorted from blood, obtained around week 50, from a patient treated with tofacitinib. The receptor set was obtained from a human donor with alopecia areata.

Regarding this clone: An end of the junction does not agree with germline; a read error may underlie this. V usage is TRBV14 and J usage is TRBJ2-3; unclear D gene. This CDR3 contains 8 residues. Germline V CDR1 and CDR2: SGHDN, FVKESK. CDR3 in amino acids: CASSQELF. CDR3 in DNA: TGTGCCAGCAGCCAAGAACTTTTT.

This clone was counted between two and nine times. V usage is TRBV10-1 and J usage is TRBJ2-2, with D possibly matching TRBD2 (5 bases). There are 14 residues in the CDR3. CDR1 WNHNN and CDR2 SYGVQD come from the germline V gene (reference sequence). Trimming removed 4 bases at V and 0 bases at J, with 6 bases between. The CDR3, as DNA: TGCGCCAGCAGTGTGGGAGCGAACACCGGGGAGCTGTTTTTT. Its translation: CASSVGANTGELFF.

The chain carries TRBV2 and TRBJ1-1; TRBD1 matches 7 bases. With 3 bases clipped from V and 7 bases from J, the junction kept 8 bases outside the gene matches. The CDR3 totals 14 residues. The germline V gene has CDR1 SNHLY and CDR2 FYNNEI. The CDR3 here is CASSDRGTASEAFF. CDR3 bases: TGTGCCAGCAGTGACCGAGGGACAGCAAGTGAAGCTTTCTTT.

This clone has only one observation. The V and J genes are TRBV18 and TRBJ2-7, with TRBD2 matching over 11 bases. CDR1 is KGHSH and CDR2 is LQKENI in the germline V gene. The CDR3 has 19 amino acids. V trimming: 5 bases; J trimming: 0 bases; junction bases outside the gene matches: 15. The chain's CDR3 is CASSSLPSLAGGSSYEQYF. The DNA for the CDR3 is TGTGCCAGCTCATCACTCCCCTCTCTAGCGGGGGGTTCCTCCTACGAGCAGTACTTC. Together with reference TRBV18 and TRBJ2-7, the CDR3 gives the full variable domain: NAGVMQNPRHLVRRRGQEARLRCSPMKGHSHVYWYRQLPEEGLKFMVYLQKENIIDESGMPKERFSAEFPKEGPSILRIQQVVRGDSAAYFCASSSLPSLAGGSSYEQYFGPGTRLTVT.

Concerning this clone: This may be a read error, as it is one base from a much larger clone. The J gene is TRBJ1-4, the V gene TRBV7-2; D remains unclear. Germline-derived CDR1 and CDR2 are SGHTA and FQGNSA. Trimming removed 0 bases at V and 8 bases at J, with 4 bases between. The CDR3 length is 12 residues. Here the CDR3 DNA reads TGTGCCAGCAGCTTAGCGCGGGAAAAACTGTTTTTT. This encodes CASSLAREKLFF. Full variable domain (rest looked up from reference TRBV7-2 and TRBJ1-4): GAGVSQSPSNKVTEKGKDVELRCDPISGHTALYWYRQSLGQGLEFLIYFQGNSAPDKSGLPSDRFSAERTGGSVSTLTIQRTQQEDSAVYLCASSLAREKLFFGSGTQLSVL.

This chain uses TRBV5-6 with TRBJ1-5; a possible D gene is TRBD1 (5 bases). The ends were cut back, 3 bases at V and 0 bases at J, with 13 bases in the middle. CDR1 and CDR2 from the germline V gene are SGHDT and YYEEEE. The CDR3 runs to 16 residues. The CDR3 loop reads CASSWSGGVSNQPQHF. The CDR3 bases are TGTGCCAGCAGCTGGAGTGGAGGGGTTAGCAATCAGCCCCAGCATTTT.

The CDR3 protein is CASSQDTGTDGYGYTF. In nucleotides, the CDR3 is TGCGCCAGCAGCCAAGATACCGGGACAGATGGCTATGGCTACACCTTC. The V and J genes are TRBV4-3 and TRBJ1-2; 7 nucleotides line up with TRBD1. Germline lookup yields CDR1 LGHNA and CDR2 YSLEER. This CDR3 comprises 16 residues. After removal of 0 bases from V and 4 bases from J, the junction contained 8 bases not matched to a gene.

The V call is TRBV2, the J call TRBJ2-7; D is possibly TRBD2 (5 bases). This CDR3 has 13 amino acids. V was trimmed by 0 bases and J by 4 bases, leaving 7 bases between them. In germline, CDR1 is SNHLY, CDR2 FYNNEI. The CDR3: CASSEAGRYEQYF. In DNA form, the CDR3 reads TGTGCCAGCAGTGAAGCGGGGAGATACGAGCAGTACTTC.

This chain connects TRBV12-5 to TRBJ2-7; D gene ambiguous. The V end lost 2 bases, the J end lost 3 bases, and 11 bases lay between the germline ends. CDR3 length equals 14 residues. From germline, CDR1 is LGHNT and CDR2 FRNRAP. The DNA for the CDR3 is TGTGCTAGTGGTTTGTTCGCTACCAGCTACGAGCAGTACTTC. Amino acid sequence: CASGLFATSYEQYF.

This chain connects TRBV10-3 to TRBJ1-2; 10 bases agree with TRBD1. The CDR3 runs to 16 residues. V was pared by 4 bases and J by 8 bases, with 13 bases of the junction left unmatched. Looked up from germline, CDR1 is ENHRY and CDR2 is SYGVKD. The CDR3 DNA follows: TGTGCCATCAGTGGTTGGACAGGGGGAGTCCTCGAGGGCTACACCTTC. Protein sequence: CAISGWTGGVLEGYTF.

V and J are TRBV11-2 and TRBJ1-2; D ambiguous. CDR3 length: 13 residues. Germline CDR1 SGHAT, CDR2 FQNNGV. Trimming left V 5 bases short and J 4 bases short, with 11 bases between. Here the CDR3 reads CASSPSWVYGYTF. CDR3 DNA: TGTGCCAGCAGCCCCAGTTGGGTCTATGGCTACACCTTC.

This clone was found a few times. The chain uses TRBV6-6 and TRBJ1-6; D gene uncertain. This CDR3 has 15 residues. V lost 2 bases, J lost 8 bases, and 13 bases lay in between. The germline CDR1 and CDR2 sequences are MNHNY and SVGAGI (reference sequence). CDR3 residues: CASSYPDGPDSPLHF. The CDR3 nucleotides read TGTGCCAGCAGTTACCCCGACGGCCCGGATTCACCCCTCCACTTT.

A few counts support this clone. The CDR3 sequence is CASSHMGHSNQETQYF. CDR3 coding DNA: TGTGCCAGCAGCCATATGGGACACTCTAACCAAGAGACCCAGTACTTC. J is TRBJ2-5 and V is TRBV14, with D perhaps matching TRBD1 (6 bases). CDR1 is SGHDN and CDR2 is FVKESK in the germline V gene. Trimming cost V 3 bases and J 0 bases, with 14 bases left between them. The CDR3 extends over 16 amino acids.

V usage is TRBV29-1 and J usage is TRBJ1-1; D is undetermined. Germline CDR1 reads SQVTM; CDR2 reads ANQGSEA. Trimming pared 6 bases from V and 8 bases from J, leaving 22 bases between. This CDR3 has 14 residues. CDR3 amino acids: CSVRQQYLPPEAFF. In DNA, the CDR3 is TGCAGCGTGCGCCAGCAGTATCTCCCACCCGAAGCTTTCTTT. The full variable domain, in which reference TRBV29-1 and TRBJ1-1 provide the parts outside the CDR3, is SAVISQKPSRDICQRGTSLTIQCQVDSQVTMMFWYRQQPGQSLTLIATANQGSEATYESGFVIDKFPISRPNLTFSTLTVSNMSPEDSSIYLCSVRQQYLPPEAFFGQGTRLTVV.

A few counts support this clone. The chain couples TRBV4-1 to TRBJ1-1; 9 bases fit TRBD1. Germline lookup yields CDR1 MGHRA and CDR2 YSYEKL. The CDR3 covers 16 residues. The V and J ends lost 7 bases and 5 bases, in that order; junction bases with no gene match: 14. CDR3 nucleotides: TGCGCCAGCATCAAGAAGCCGGGGACAGGGAGGACTGAAGCTTTCTTT. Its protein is CASIKKPGTGRTEAFF.

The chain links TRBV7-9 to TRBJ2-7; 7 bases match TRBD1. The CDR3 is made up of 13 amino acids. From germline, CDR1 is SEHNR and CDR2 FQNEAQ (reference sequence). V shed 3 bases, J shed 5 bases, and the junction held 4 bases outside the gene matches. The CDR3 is CASSFIQGDEQYF. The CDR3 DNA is TGTGCCAGCAGCTTCATCCAGGGGGACGAGCAGTACTTC.

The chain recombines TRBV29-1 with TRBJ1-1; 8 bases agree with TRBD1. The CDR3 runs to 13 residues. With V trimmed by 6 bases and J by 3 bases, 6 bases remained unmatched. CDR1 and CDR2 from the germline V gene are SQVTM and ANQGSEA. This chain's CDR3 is CSVQTGVHTEAFF. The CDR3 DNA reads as TGCAGCGTACAGACAGGGGTGCACACTGAAGCTTTCTTT.

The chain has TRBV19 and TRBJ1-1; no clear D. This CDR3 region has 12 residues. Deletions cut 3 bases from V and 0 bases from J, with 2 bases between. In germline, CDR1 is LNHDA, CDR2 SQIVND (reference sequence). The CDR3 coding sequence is TGTGCCAGTAGTATTGTGAACACTGAAGCTTTCTTT. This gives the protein CASSIVNTEAFF.

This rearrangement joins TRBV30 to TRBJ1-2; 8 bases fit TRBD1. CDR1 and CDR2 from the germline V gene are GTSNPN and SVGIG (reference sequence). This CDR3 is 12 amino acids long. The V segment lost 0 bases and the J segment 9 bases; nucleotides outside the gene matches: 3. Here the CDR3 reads CAWSVQGGSYTF. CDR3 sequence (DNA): TGTGCCTGGAGTGTACAGGGGGGAAGCTACACCTTC. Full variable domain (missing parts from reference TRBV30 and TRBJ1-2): SQTIHQWPATLVQPVGSPLSLECTVEGTSNPNLYWYRQAAGRGLQLLFYSVGIGQISSEVPQNLSASRPQDRQFILSSKKLLLSDSGFYLCAWSVQGGSYTFGSGTRLTVV.

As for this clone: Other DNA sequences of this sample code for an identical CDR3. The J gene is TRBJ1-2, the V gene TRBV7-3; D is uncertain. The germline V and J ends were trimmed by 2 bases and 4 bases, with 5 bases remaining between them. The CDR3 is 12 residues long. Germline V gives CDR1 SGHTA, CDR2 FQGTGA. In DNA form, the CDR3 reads TGTGCCAGCAGCTTAGATGGCTATGGCTACACCTTC. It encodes CASSLDGYGYTF.

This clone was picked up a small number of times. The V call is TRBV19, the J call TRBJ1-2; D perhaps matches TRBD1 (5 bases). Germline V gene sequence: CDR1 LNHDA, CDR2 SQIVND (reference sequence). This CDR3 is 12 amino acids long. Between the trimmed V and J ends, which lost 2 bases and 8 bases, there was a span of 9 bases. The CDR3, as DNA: TGTGCCAGTAGTATAAGCAGGGTCGGCTACACCTTC. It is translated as CASSISRVGYTF.

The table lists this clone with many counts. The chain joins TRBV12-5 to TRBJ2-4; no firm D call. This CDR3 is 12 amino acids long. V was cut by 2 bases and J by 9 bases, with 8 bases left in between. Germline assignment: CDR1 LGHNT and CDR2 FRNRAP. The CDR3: CASGLRTSIQYF. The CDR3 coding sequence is TGTGCTAGTGGTTTGAGGACGAGCATTCAGTACTTC.

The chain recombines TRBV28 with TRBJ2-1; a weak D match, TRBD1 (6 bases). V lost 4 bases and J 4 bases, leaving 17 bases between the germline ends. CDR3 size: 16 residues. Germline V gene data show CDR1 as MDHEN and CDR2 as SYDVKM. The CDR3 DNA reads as TGTGCCAGCAGTTCAAACAGGGTGCTTTCTTACAATGAGCAGTTCTTC. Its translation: CASSSNRVLSYNEQFF. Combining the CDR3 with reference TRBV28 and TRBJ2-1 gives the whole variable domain DVKVTQSSRYLVKRTGEKVFLECVQDMDHENMFWYRQDPGLGLRLIYFSYDVKMKEKGDIPEGYSVSREKKERFSLILESASTNQTSMYLCASSSNRVLSYNEQFFGPGTRLTVL.

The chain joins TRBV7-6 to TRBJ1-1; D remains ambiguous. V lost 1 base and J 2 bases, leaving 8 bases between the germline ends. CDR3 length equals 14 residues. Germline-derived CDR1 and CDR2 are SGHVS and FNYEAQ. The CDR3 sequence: CASSLGDFNTEAFF. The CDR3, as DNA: TGTGCCAGCAGCTTAGGGGATTTCAACACTGAAGCTTTCTTT. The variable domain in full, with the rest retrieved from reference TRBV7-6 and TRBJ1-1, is GAGVSQSPRYKVTKRGQDVALRCDPISGHVSLYWYRQALGQGPEFLTYFNYEAQQDKSGLPNDRFSAERPEGSISTLTIQRTEQRDSAMYRCASSLGDFNTEAFFGQGTRLTVV.

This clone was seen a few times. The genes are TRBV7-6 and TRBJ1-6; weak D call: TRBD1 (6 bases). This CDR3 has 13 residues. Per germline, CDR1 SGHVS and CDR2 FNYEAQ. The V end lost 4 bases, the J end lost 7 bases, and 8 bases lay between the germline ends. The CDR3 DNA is TGTGCCAGCAGCTCAACAGGGAATTCACCCCTCCACTTT. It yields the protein CASSSTGNSPLHF.

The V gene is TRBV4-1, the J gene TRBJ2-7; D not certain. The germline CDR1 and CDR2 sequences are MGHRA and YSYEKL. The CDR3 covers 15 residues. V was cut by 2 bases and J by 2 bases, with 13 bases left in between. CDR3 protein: CASSQTWQEPYEQYF. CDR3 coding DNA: TGCGCCAGCAGCCAAACCTGGCAGGAACCCTACGAGCAGTACTTC.

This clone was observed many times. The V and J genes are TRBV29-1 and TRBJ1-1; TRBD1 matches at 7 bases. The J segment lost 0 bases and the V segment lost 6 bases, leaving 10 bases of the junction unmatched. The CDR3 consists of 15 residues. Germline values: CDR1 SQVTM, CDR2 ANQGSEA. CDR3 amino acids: CSVTGTANMNTEAFF. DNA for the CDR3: TGCAGCGTCACAGGGACAGCCAATATGAACACTGAAGCTTTCTTT.

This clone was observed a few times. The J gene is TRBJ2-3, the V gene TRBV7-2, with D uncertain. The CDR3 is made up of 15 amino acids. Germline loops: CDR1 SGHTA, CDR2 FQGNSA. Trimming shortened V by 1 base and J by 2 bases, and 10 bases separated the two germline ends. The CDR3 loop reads CASSLDRHLTDTQYF. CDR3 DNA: TGTGCCAGCAGCTTAGATCGACACCTCACAGATACGCAGTATTTT.

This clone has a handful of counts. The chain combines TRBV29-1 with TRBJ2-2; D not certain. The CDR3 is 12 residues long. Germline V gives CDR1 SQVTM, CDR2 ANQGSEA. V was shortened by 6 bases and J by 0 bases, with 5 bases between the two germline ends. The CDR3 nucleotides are TGCAGCGTCCCTGCGAACACCGGGGAGCTGTTTTTT. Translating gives CSVPANTGELFF.